This TCR beta chain was profiled in a study of control samples from healthy donors and cancer patients. Libraries were prepared by immunoSEQ multiplex PCR; TCRdb keeps only in-frame clonotypes and omits some of them. Of 100,000 to 150,000 clones listed, 85% to 95% were seen once; the top ten hold roughly 7.8%. Sequenced: blood. The sequence was obtained from a man younger than 30 in good health.

For the CDR3, the DNA is TGTGCCAGCAGCGACAGGACTGAATATTTCTACGAGCAGTACTTC. It yields the protein CASSDRTEYFYEQYF. The chain joins TRBV11-2 to TRBJ2-7, with a tentative D call TRBD1 (6 bases). The CDR3 spans 15 residues. V lost 5 bases, J lost 3 bases, and 17 bases lay in between. The germline V gene has CDR1 SGHAT and CDR2 FQNNGV.